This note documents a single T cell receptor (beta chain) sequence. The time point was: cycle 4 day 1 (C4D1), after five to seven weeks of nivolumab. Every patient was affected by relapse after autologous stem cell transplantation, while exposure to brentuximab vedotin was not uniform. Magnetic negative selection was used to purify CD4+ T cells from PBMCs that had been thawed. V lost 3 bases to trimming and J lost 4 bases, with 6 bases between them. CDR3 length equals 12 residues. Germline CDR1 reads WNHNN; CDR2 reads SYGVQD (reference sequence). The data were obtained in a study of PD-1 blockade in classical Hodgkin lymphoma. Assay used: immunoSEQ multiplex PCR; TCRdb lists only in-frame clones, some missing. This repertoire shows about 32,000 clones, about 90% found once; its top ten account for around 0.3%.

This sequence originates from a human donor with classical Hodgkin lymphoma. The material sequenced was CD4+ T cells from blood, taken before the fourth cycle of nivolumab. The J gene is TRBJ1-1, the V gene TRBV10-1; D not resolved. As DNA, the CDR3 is TGCGCCAGCAGTGATTTGGGCACTGAAGCTTTCTTT. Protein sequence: CASSDLGTEAFF.